Listed here is a single T cell receptor beta chain. The CDR3 contains 16 residues. The J segment lost 9 bases and the V segment lost 6 bases, leaving 13 bases of the junction unmatched. Per germline, CDR1 SGHRS and CDR2 YFSETQ. This sample was included in a study of blood T cell repertoires in COVID-19. For the study at large: Sites in the United States, Italy and Spain provided acute and convalescent COVID-19 samples. Nucleic acid was either cDNA or gDNA, and it came from T cells, B-cell-depleted T cells, or PBMCs.

Per the original methods: Amplification of reference gene primers was used by the study to estimate nucleated cell counts. Some clones are missing from TCRdb's copy, which holds only in-frame ones; the method was immunoSEQ multiplex PCR. The V and J calls and clone size are taken from that table; D and trimming were inferred from the DNA. In the table there are 280,000 or so clones, around 86% of which are singletons. The chain employs TRBV5-1 and TRBJ2-1; 12 positions agree with TRBD2. Sample: peripheral blood. The sequence came from a woman in her thirties who had recovered from COVID-19. The CDR3 DNA reads as TGCGCCAGCACCGGAGGGGCTAGCGGGAGGGGGCTTGAGCAGTTCTTC. As protein: CASTGGASGRGLEQFF.